Listed below are T cell receptor beta chains from one sample, sequenced in a study of blood T cell repertoires in COVID-19. Assay used: immunoSEQ multiplex PCR; TCRdb lists only in-frame clones, some missing. The profile covers approximately 100,000 clones, with roughly 90% appearing a single time and about 6.5% taken by the ten largest. The specimen was peripheral blood. These receptors originate from an older woman with acute or convalescent COVID-19. CDR3s include the opening cysteine and the closing phenylalanine or tryptophan. The D gene is left open where the match is weak. Size is omitted from some rows. Given values are once, few, many or a class for expanded clones.

D | J | size | V | CDR3 | DNA
TRBD2 | TRBJ2-1 | few | TRBV5-1 | CASSAWGSGSSSSYNEQFF | TGCGCCAGCAGTGCCTGGGGTAGCGGGAGTTCTAGCTCCTACAATGAGCAGTTCTTC
TRBD2 | TRBJ2-1 | NA | TRBV10-2 | CASSGWVGSGGTNEQFF | TGCGCCAGCAGTGGATGGGTCGGAAGCGGGGGGACCAATGAGCAGTTCTTC
TRBD1 | TRBJ1-4 | NA | TRBV3-1/TRBV3-2 | CASRQQGATNEKLFF | TGTGCCAGCAGACAACAGGGGGCTACTAATGAAAAACTGTTTTTT
NA | TRBJ1-1 | few | TRBV6-7 | CASRVGGPFATEAFF | TGTGCCAGCAGGGTCGGTGGGCCCTTCGCCACTGAAGCTTTCTTT
TRBD1 | TRBJ1-1 | NA | TRBV18 | CASSPTGERTEAFF | TGTGCCAGCTCACCGACAGGGGAGAGAACTGAAGCTTTCTTT
NA | TRBJ2-2 | NA | TRBV9 | CASSVEGNTGELFF | TGTGCCAGCAGCGTCGAGGGGAACACCGGGGAGCTGTTTTTT
NA | TRBJ2-7 | NA | TRBV28 | CAASRGFYEQYF | TGTGCTGCATCCAGGGGATTCTACGAGCAGTACTTC
NA | TRBJ2-5 | once | TRBV5-1 | CASSLGAGLETQYF | TGCGCCAGCAGCCTCGGGGCGGGGCTGGAGACCCAGTACTTC
TRBD1 | TRBJ1-4 | once | TRBV19 | CASSPNRGSVLTNEKLFF | TGTGCCAGTAGTCCAAACAGGGGGTCGGTGTTAACTAATGAAAAACTGTTTTTT
TRBD1 | TRBJ1-3 | NA | TRBV15 | CATSRTSGQGRYTIYF | TGTGCCACCAGCAGAACCTCAGGACAGGGGAGATACACCATATATTTT
NA | TRBJ1-2 | once | TRBV6-6 | CASRPTGYGYTF | TGTGCCAGCAGACCCACAGGGTATGGCTACACCTTC
NA | TRBJ2-4 | NA | TRBV7-9 | CASSSSVSRNIQYF | TGTGCCAGCAGCTCGAGTGTTTCGAGGAACATTCAGTACTTC
TRBD2 | TRBJ2-1 | NA | TRBV6-1 | CASSETPGTSGNNEQFF | TGTGCCAGCAGTGAAACCCCCGGGACTAGCGGAAACAATGAGCAGTTCTTC
TRBD1 | TRBJ2-5 | NA | TRBV23-1 | CASSLGTGQSGQETQYF | TGCGCCAGCAGCCTCGGGACAGGGCAGTCGGGCCAAGAGACCCAGTACTTC
NA | TRBJ2-1 | NA | TRBV7-9 | CASSAPRGYNEQFF | TGTGCCAGCAGCGCCCCCCGCGGCTACAATGAGCAGTTCTTC
TRBD1 | TRBJ2-3 | NA | TRBV13 | CASSPLGQGSGTDTQYF | TGTGCCAGCAGCCCGTTGGGACAGGGATCGGGCACAGATACGCAGTATTTT
TRBD1 | TRBJ1-2 | once | TRBV5-4 | CASSSPGQGAMGYTF | TGTGCCAGCAGCTCCCCGGGACAGGGAGCTATGGGCTACACCTTC
TRBD1 | TRBJ2-7 | NA | TRBV28 | CASSSPTGYRNEQYF | TGTGCCAGCAGTTCGCCGACAGGGTACAGGAACGAGCAGTACTTC
TRBD1 | TRBJ1-3 | few | TRBV9 | CASSTGQAGNTIYF | TGTGCCAGCAGCACGGGACAGGCGGGAAACACCATATATTTT
NA | TRBJ2-2 | NA | TRBV27 | CASRLRDGNTGELFF | TGTGCCAGCAGGCTGCGGGACGGGAACACCGGGGAGCTGTTTTTT
TRBD1 | TRBJ2-2 | NA | TRBV6-5 | CASSYPRQGIRELFF | TGTGCCAGCAGTTACCCGCGACAGGGCATTCGGGAGCTGTTTTTT
NA | TRBJ1-5 | NA | TRBV27 | CASSFVGLNQPQHF | TGTGCCAGCAGTTTTGTGGGGCTTAATCAGCCCCAGCATTTT
NA | TRBJ1-2 | NA | TRBV28 | CASSPGFRGYTF | TGTGCCAGCAGCCCAGGGTTTCGGGGCTACACCTTC
TRBD1 | TRBJ1-1 | NA | TRBV24-1 | CATSLGGRGKAFF | TGTGCCACCAGTTTGGGGGGCAGGGGGAAAGCTTTCTTT
NA | TRBJ2-7 | NA | TRBV6-5 | CASKRDILLYEQYF | TGTGCCAGCAAAAGAGACATCCTCCTCTACGAGCAGTACTTC
TRBD1 | TRBJ1-2 | once | TRBV29-1 | CSVESQGALANYGYTF | TGCAGCGTTGAATCCCAGGGGGCTTTAGCTAACTATGGCTACACCTTC
NA | TRBJ1-1 | NA | TRBV11-3 | CASSLGSFDTEAFF | TGTGCCAGCAGCTTAGGGAGCTTCGACACTGAAGCTTTCTTT
NA | TRBJ1-2 | NA | TRBV3-1/TRBV3-2 | CASSSRGGYTF | TGTGCCAGCAGCAGTAGAGGCGGCTACACCTTC
NA | TRBJ2-1 | NA | TRBV15 | CATSRAGAGYNEQFF | TGTGCCACCAGCAGAGCGGGAGCCGGCTACAATGAGCAGTTCTTC
NA | TRBJ2-1 | NA | TRBV12-3/TRBV12-4 | CASSLGAWDEQFF | TGTGCCAGCAGTTTAGGGGCTTGGGATGAGCAGTTCTTC
NA | TRBJ2-5 | NA | TRBV7-6 | CASSLAAGWKETQYF | TGTGCCAGCAGCTTAGCGGCGGGGTGGAAAGAGACCCAGTACTTC
TRBD1 | TRBJ2-2 | NA | TRBV7-8 | CASSSRPPGGTGELFF | TGTGCCAGCAGCTCAAGGCCACCAGGGGGCACCGGGGAGCTGTTTTTT
NA | TRBJ1-3 | NA | TRBV19 | CASSPLWGKGEGSGNTIYF | TGTGCCAGTAGTCCCCTCTGGGGTAAAGGGGAAGGGTCTGGAAACACCATATATTTT
NA | TRBJ1-2 | NA | TRBV7-9 | CASSFNREGYTF | TGTGCCAGCAGCTTTAACAGGGAAGGCTACACCTTC
TRBD2 | TRBJ2-2 | NA | TRBV4-2 | CASSQGTLAGMNTGELFF | TGTGCCAGCAGCCAAGGCACACTAGCGGGAATGAACACCGGGGAGCTGTTTTTT
TRBD1 | TRBJ1-3 | NA | TRBV19 | CASSLTGSGNTIYF | TGTGCCAGTAGCCTGACAGGGTCCGGAAACACCATATATTTT
TRBD2 | TRBJ2-7 | NA | TRBV29-1 | CSVGTSGRGSDEQYF | TGCAGCGTTGGGACTAGCGGGAGGGGAAGCGACGAGCAGTACTTC
NA | TRBJ2-1 | NA | TRBV11-2 | CASSPRGWGEQFF | TGTGCCAGCAGCCCCCGGGGGTGGGGTGAGCAGTTCTTC
TRBD1 | TRBJ1-5 | NA | TRBV2 | CASSVGQDRNQPQHF | TGTGCCAGCAGCGTAGGACAGGACCGCAATCAGCCCCAGCATTTT
NA | TRBJ2-2 | once | TRBV3-1/TRBV3-2 | CASSDSTGELFF | TGTGCCAGCAGCGACAGCACCGGGGAGCTGTTTTTT
TRBD2 | TRBJ2-7 | NA | TRBV4-2 | CASSQHRATSGEQYF | TGTGCCAGCAGCCAACACAGGGCCACTAGCGGCGAGCAGTACTTC
NA | TRBJ2-5 | NA | TRBV15 | CATSRVGRETQYF | TGTGCCACCAGCAGGGTGGGGCGGGAGACCCAGTACTTC
NA | TRBJ2-3 | NA | TRBV14 | CASSHRSVDTDTQYF | TGTGCCAGCAGCCATCGAAGCGTGGACACAGATACGCAGTATTTT